Each of the 18 T cell receptor beta chains below was sequenced from the same sample in a study of T cell changes during pregnancy in multiple sclerosis. Here immunoSEQ multiplex PCR was the method, and the copy in TCRdb shows in-frame clones only, minus some. Of fewer than 60,000 clones in the sample, 95% were seen once. Source: CD8+ T cells from peripheral blood mononuclear cells, taken in the first trimester of pregnancy. The receptors shown here come from a female donor with multiple sclerosis, enrolled in a pregnancy study.

V usage is TRBV7-6 and J usage is TRBJ2-7, with 10 bases aligning to TRBD1. The germline CDR1 and CDR2 sequences are SGHVS and FNYEAQ. The CDR3 is 15 residues long. V was clipped by 1 base and J by 3 bases; unmatched bases: 3. Here the CDR3 DNA reads TGTGCCAGCAGCTTAGGGGGACAGGGGCGCTACGAGCAGTACTTC. Protein: CASSLGGQGRYEQYF.

This chain uses TRBV29-1 with TRBJ1-2; tentative D call: TRBD1 (5 bases). The CDR3 length is 12 residues. Trimming stripped 2 bases from V and 4 bases from J, with 8 bases between. The germline gives CDR1 SQVTM, CDR2 ANQGSEA. The DNA of the CDR3 is TGCAGCGTTGAACAGGGCGGCTATGGCTACACCTTC. Amino acid sequence: CSVEQGGYGYTF.

The chain employs TRBV19 and TRBJ2-7, with 7 bases fitting TRBD1. V trimming: 3 bases; J trimming: 3 bases; junction bases outside the gene matches: 2. CDR1 LNHDA and CDR2 SQIVND come from the germline V gene (reference sequence). CDR3 size: 13 residues. CDR3 coding DNA: TGTGCCAGTAGTATGGGGACAGACTACGAGCAGTACTTC. The encoded protein is CASSMGTDYEQYF.

This clone occurred once. The chain has TRBV20-1 and TRBJ1-2; the D is unclear. V was pared by 6 bases and J by 8 bases, with 10 bases between. Germline V gene data show CDR1 as DFQATT and CDR2 as SNEGSKA (reference sequence). CDR3 length equals 10 residues. In nucleotides, the CDR3 is TGCAGTGCCCGGTGGAGCGGCTACACCTTC. This encodes CSARWSGYTF.

V and J are TRBV5-1 and TRBJ2-7; 10 nucleotides agree with TRBD2. The CDR3 totals 14 residues. J lost 7 bases, V lost 1 base, and 5 bases had no gene match. Germline V gene sequence: CDR1 SGHRS, CDR2 YFSETQ. DNA of the CDR3: TGCGCCAGCAGCTTGACTAGCGGGACCCGGGAGCAGTACTTC. This codes for CASSLTSGTREQYF.

This rearrangement joins TRBV27 to TRBJ1-2, with D unresolved. The V and J ends lost 4 bases and 7 bases respectively, with 10 bases between them. Germline CDR1 MNHEY, CDR2 SMNVEV (reference sequence). The CDR3 runs to 12 residues. CDR3 region: CASSSLGGGYTF. In DNA, the CDR3 is TGTGCCAGCAGTTCCCTCGGTGGTGGCTACACCTTC.

V usage is TRBV19 and J usage is TRBJ1-1; D not resolved. This CDR3 spans 13 amino acids. In germline, CDR1 is LNHDA, CDR2 SQIVND (reference sequence). V lost 3 bases, J lost 1 base, and 6 bases lay in between. The CDR3 sequence is CASSMSANTEAFF. CDR3 in DNA: TGTGCCAGTAGTATGAGTGCGAACACTGAAGCTTTCTTT.

The genes are TRBV4-2 and TRBJ1-1; the match to TRBD1 covers 9 bases. The V segment lost 8 bases and the J segment 1 base; nucleotides outside the gene matches: 20. From germline, CDR1 is LGHNA and CDR2 YNFKEQ. The CDR3 has 19 amino acids. The CDR3 loop reads CASLPTAGTGLSGNTEAFF. The CDR3 DNA sequence: TGTGCCAGCCTCCCGACTGCCGGGACAGGGCTTTCAGGGAACACTGAAGCTTTCTTT.

V is TRBV6-5 and J is TRBJ2-5; 7 positions agree with TRBD2. This CDR3 has 14 residues. Germline V gives CDR1 MNHEY, CDR2 SVGAGI. J gave up 1 base and V 9 bases, and 8 bases lay outside the gene matches. CDR3 protein: CASGASGAQETQYF. CDR3 in DNA: TGTGCCAGTGGGGCTAGCGGAGCCCAAGAGACCCAGTACTTC.

A remark on this clone: The junction does not match germline at one end; this may be a read error. The rearrangement joins TRBV27 to TRBJ2-7; a weak D match, TRBD1 (6 bases). Germline assignment: CDR1 MNHEY and CDR2 SMNVEV (reference sequence). This CDR3 is built from 15 residues. CDR3 sequence: CASSLSTGIRYEQYF. In DNA, the CDR3 is TGTGCCAGCAGTCTATCAACAGGGATCAGATACGAGCAGTACTTC.

This chain links TRBV19 with TRBJ2-7; maybe TRBD1 (5 bases). This CDR3 has 13 amino acids. Trimming took 5 bases from V and 3 from J, leaving 11 bases between them. From germline, CDR1 is LNHDA and CDR2 SQIVND (reference sequence). The CDR3 region has the DNA TGTGCCAGTAGTTTCGGCAGGGTCTACGAGCAGTACTTC. It yields the protein CASSFGRVYEQYF. The variable domain in full, completed from reference TRBV19 and TRBJ2-7, reads DGGITQSPKYLFRKEGQNVTLSCEQNLNHDAMYWYRQDPGQGLRLIYYSQIVNDFQKGDIAEGYSVSREKKESFPLTVTSAQKNPTAFYLCASSFGRVYEQYFGPGTRLTVT.

This chain joins TRBV7-6 and TRBJ1-1; D gene unclear. V lost 5 bases, J lost 1 base, and 11 bases lay in between. CDR1 is SGHVS, CDR2 FNYEAQ, per germline. The CDR3 length is 14 residues. The CDR3 loop is CASSAGRGNTEAFF. The CDR3 DNA reads TGTGCCAGCAGCGCTGGACGGGGGAACACTGAAGCTTTCTTT.

About this clone itself: The sample holds other DNA sequences that translate to the same CDR3. The chain employs TRBV7-9 and TRBJ2-7, with 9 bases aligning to TRBD1. Germline-derived CDR1 and CDR2 are SEHNR and FQNEAQ (reference sequence). This CDR3 has 15 amino acids. Unmatched junction bases numbered 7, after V lost 5 bases and J lost 2 bases. The CDR3 protein is CASSPRDRVTYEQYF. In DNA form, the CDR3 reads TGTGCCAGCAGCCCCCGGGACAGGGTTACCTACGAGCAGTACTTC.

The chain is built from TRBV12-5 and TRBJ2-7, with TRBD2 as a possible D gene (6 bases). Looked up from germline, CDR1 is LGHNT and CDR2 is FRNRAP. V lost 2 bases and J 7 bases, leaving 21 bases between the germline ends. The CDR3 covers 16 residues. The chain's CDR3 is CASGLPQWGTAGEQYF. CDR3 DNA sequence: TGTGCTAGTGGTTTGCCCCAATGGGGGACGGCGGGGGAGCAGTACTTC.

The genes are TRBV21-1 and TRBJ2-7; the table's D gene call, TRBD1, was not cross checked with the DNA. TRBV21-1 is noted as a pseudogene. The CDR3 has 16 amino acids. The CDR3 sequence: CASSKVKVRQGCEQYF. The CDR3 DNA is TGTGCCAGCAGCAAAGTAAAAGTTAGGCAGGGCTGCGAGCAGTACTTC.

V is TRBV6-1 and J is TRBJ1-4; 9 positions match TRBD1. With 8 bases clipped from V and 6 bases from J, the junction kept 7 bases outside the gene matches. Germline V lookup: CDR1 MNHNS, CDR2 SASEGT. The CDR3 has 14 amino acids. The CDR3 DNA reads TGTGCCAGCGAGGACAGGGGCCTCGATGAAAAACTGTTTTTT. Residues: CASEDRGLDEKLFF.

This clone was found once. The chain uses TRBV5-1 and TRBJ2-3; TRBD2 aligns across 9 bases. CDR3 length: 15 residues. Germline V gives CDR1 SGHRS, CDR2 YFSETQ. The ends lost 6 bases at V and 2 bases at J; junction bases unmatched: 7. The CDR3 DNA reads TGCGCCAGCAATACCGGGACTAGCTCCACAGATACGCAGTATTTT. Translated: CASNTGTSSTDTQYF.

V gene TRBV29-1 combines with J gene TRBJ2-7; a possible D gene is TRBD2 (6 bases). This CDR3 region has 14 residues. V gave up 5 bases and J gave up 3 bases, with 17 bases separating them. Germline loops: CDR1 SQVTM, CDR2 ANQGSEA. The CDR3 DNA sequence: TGCAGCGTTAGGCCGGGACTTAAACTCTACGAGCAGTACTTC. Amino acid sequence: CSVRPGLKLYEQYF.